Presented here are 14 T cell receptor beta chains from one specimen sequenced in a study of blood T cell repertoires in COVID-19. Repertoires were generated with immunoSEQ multiplex PCR, while TCRdb's copy carries only in-frame clones and drops some. The table has around 80,000 clones, about 80% seen once; the top ten hold less than 7.5%. Specimen: peripheral blood. These receptors all stem from a man aged 45-60 years with active or convalescent COVID-19.

The chain uses TRBV3-1 (or the pseudogene TRBV3-2) and TRBJ1-6; D not certain. The germline V gene encodes CDR1 LGHDT and CDR2 YNNKEL (reference sequence). CDR3 length equals 14 residues. Trimming took 1 base from V and 7 from J, leaving 8 bases between them. The CDR3 DNA sequence: TGTGCCAGCAGCCAAGCCCTATCGAATTCACCCCTCCACTTT. As protein: CASSQALSNSPLHF.

This clone was seen more than once but under ten times. The V call is TRBV2, the J call TRBJ1-1, with 7 bases lining up with TRBD1. The V and J ends lost 4 bases and 8 bases, in that order; junction bases with no gene match: 10. Germline V gives CDR1 SNHLY, CDR2 FYNNEI. The CDR3 has 14 amino acids. Here the CDR3 reads CASSARRGAEEAFF. In nucleotides, the CDR3 is TGTGCCAGCAGTGCCCGCAGGGGGGCGGAGGAAGCTTTCTTT.

The chain carries TRBV9 and TRBJ2-3; 7 bases are a match to TRBD2. V lost 4 bases, J lost 4 bases, and 6 bases stayed unmatched. Germline assignment: CDR1 SGDLS and CDR2 YYNGEE. The CDR3 has 14 residues. CDR3 loop: CASSSRLASDTQYF. The CDR3 DNA sequence: TGTGCCAGCAGCTCACGACTAGCTTCAGATACGCAGTATTTT.

This chain links TRBV4-1 with TRBJ2-2; D is possibly TRBD2 (6 bases). CDR1 and CDR2 (germline): MGHRA, YSYEKL. Trimming took 0 bases from V and 0 from J, leaving 8 bases between them. The CDR3 has 16 residues. CDR3 in amino acids: CASSQEGGANTGELFF. The CDR3 DNA sequence: TGCGCCAGCAGCCAAGAGGGGGGTGCGAACACCGGGGAGCTGTTTTTT.

This clone is a singleton in its sample. The gene calls are TRBV4-1 and TRBJ2-2, with D tentatively TRBD2 (5 bases). The germline CDR1 and CDR2 sequences are MGHRA and YSYEKL. The CDR3 is made up of 13 amino acids. V gave up 8 bases and J gave up 3 bases, with 10 bases separating them. CDR3 region: CASSKADTGELFF. CDR3 nucleotides: TGCGCCAGCTCAAAAGCGGACACCGGGGAGCTGTTTTTT.

The chain joins TRBV3-1 (or the pseudogene TRBV3-2) to TRBJ2-2, with 7 nucleotides matching TRBD2. Germline V gives CDR1 LGHDT, CDR2 YNNKEL (reference sequence). The CDR3 contains 16 residues. Losses at the gene ends were 0 bases for V and 3 bases for J; bases not matched to a gene: 4. This CDR3 reads CASSQDRGGDTGELFF. CDR3 nucleotides: TGTGCCAGCAGCCAAGATCGGGGAGGGGACACCGGGGAGCTGTTTTTT.

V is TRBV6-6 and J is TRBJ2-1, with a weak D call TRBD2 (7 bases). The CDR3 has 15 amino acids. Per germline, CDR1 MNHNY and CDR2 SVGAGI (reference sequence). The V end lost 7 bases, the J end lost 5 bases, and 18 bases lay between the germline ends. This CDR3 reads CASTPAAGANNEQFF. The DNA of the CDR3 is TGTGCCAGCACCCCGGCGGCGGGGGCAAACAATGAGCAGTTCTTC.

The gene calls are TRBV9 and TRBJ2-1, with 7 bases fitting TRBD2. V gave up 0 bases and J gave up 0 bases; unmatched junction bases: 3. CDR1 is SGDLS and CDR2 is YYNGEE in the germline V gene. The CDR3 runs to 16 residues. CDR3 loop: CASSVDRGGSYNEQFF. Here the CDR3 DNA reads TGTGCCAGCAGCGTAGACCGCGGGGGCTCCTACAATGAGCAGTTCTTC.

This clone was found once. This chain joins TRBV7-9 and TRBJ1-2; 10 positions agree with TRBD1. The CDR3 runs to 14 residues. The junction had 6 bases not matched to a gene; V was cut back by 3 bases and J by 8 bases. The V gene's germline CDR1 is SEHNR and CDR2 FQNEAQ (reference sequence). CDR3 loop: CASSFGQGVGGYTF. In nucleotides, the CDR3 is TGTGCCAGCAGCTTCGGACAGGGGGTGGGCGGCTACACCTTC.

The V gene is TRBV11-3, the J gene TRBJ2-1, with a possible D match to TRBD2 (7 bases). The germline V and J ends were trimmed by 4 bases and 6 bases, with 13 bases remaining between them. Germline V lookup: CDR1 SGHNT, CDR2 YENEEA. The CDR3 covers 14 residues. The CDR3 loop reads CASSSIGGVNEQFF. CDR3 bases: TGTGCCAGCAGCTCTATAGGGGGGGTCAATGAGCAGTTCTTC.

This clone came up a few times. The rearrangement links TRBV7-9 to TRBJ2-1, with TRBD2 identical over 11 bases. Per germline, CDR1 SEHNR and CDR2 FQNEAQ (reference sequence). The CDR3 spans 16 residues. Losses at the gene ends were 3 bases for V and 8 bases for J; bases not matched to a gene: 9. The CDR3 spells CASSLAASGGRYEQFF. The CDR3 nucleotides read TGTGCCAGCAGCTTGGCTGCTAGCGGGGGGAGGTATGAGCAGTTCTTC. The full variable domain, rest sourced from reference TRBV7-9 and TRBJ2-1, is DTGVSQNPRHKITKRGQNVTFRCDPISEHNRLYWYRQTLGQGPEFLTYFQNEAQLEKSRLLSDRFSAERPKGSFSTLEIQRTEQGDSAMYLCASSLAASGGRYEQFFGPGTRLTVL.

The chain employs TRBV24-1 and TRBJ1-2; tentative D call: TRBD1 (6 bases). Germline V gene sequence: CDR1 KGHDR, CDR2 SFDVKD. The CDR3 spans 17 residues. Trimming removed 0 bases from V and 4 bases from J, with 17 bases in between. The CDR3 loop reads CATSDLQIWGPGYGYTF. The CDR3 bases are TGTGCCACCAGTGATTTGCAAATCTGGGGGCCGGGCTATGGCTACACCTTC.

The gene calls are TRBV5-8 and TRBJ1-5; perhaps TRBD1 as D (6 bases). V was shortened by 2 bases and J by 7 bases, with 13 bases between the two germline ends. The CDR3 length is 14 residues. Germline V gives CDR1 SGHTS, CDR2 YDEGEE. Written as DNA, the CDR3 is TGTGCCAGCAGCTTAGAGAGGACAGACCAGCCCCAGCATTTT. As protein: CASSLERTDQPQHF.

V and J are TRBV4-3 and TRBJ2-3; 7 nucleotides match TRBD2. V gave up 0 bases and J gave up 5 bases; unmatched junction bases: 5. From germline, CDR1 is LGHNA and CDR2 YSLEER. CDR3 length equals 15 residues. The CDR3 spells CASSQEPSGEDTQYF. The CDR3 DNA sequence: TGCGCCAGCAGCCAAGAGCCCAGCGGGGAAGATACGCAGTATTTT.